This T cell receptor (beta chain) was captured by sequencing in a study of blood T cells in healthy people across ages (dated by TCRdb to the mid-2010s). For context, the study as a whole: In model experiments, roughly one uniquely barcoded TCR beta cDNA molecule per two T cells was captured by template switching. The donors were divided into four age groups: young (average around 16 years), middle-aged (approximately 42), aged (approximately 62) and long-lived (more than 75). The study measured age-related changes in TCR beta repertoire diversity using deep sequencing normalized with unique cDNA molecular identifiers. To avoid experimental bias, donors of different ages were randomly spread across the sequencing lanes. Using the same blood draw, the study looked at two additional independent replicas of 1 million unique cDNA reads for two donors, one aged 18 to 30 and the other aged 80 or older. Broader findings and caveats from the paper: The long-lived group showed more naive CD4+ T cells, fewer expanded clones and increased TCR diversity than the aged group, suggesting age selection. Estimates of total diversity based on one million sequenced T cells were considered lower bounds and underestimates. As age increased, observed TCR beta diversity per million T cells dropped in a roughly linear way, and a significant reduction was already evident by age 40. The CMV infection status of donors was not known, potentially confounding age-related changes in expanded clonotypes. There was a strong correlation between observed TCR beta diversity and the percentage of naive T cells measured by flow cytometry. Since profiling was done on bulk unsorted PBMCs, naive and antigen-experienced compartments could not be conclusively compared.

Receptor amplification or capture employed 5' RACE. Sequencing was carried out with an Illumina HiSeq 2500. The second PCR ran for about 7 to 11 cycles and used a J-beta primer mix along with a sample-barcoded 5' primer. Each TCR beta cDNA molecule received a unique molecular identifier from a template-switch 5' adaptor carrying 12 random nucleotides. Each sample yielded at least 2.5 million CDR3-containing paired-end reads. All of the RNA was converted into first-strand cDNA using the Mint cDNA synthesis kit, with a TRBC-specific oligonucleotide serving as the primer. All cDNA was treated with uracil-DNA glycosylase and then went through a first 18-cycle PCR with the universal primers M1SS and BC2_uni_R. Per the authors' processing: Normalization of each sample was performed by random selection of 1 million high-quality reads, each carrying a distinct molecular identifier. Reads with shared molecular identifiers were discarded instead of being binned into consensus sequences. MiTCR, set to a Q25 quality threshold and the strictest error-elimination algorithm, was used for CDR3 identification, clonotype clustering and error correction. Lower-bound total TCR beta diversity was estimated with a nonparametric unseen species model using Euler transformation. TCRdb took the public reads, trimmed them with fastp at Q25, ran MiXCR for clone calling and kept in-frame beta chains. Each entry merges the rows of one CDR3 protein and shows their most common DNA and genes. The V and J calls come from TCRdb's annotation, not from the publication. For this sample there are some 790,000 distinct CDR3 sequences; around 28% appear just once. The ten largest clones take up 17% of the sample.

This clonotype was observed a single time. No antigen is known for it. A much larger clonotype is one base distant, so this may be a read error. The germline V gene provides CDR1 MNHNS and CDR2 SASEGT. V is pruned by 4 bases and J by 11 bases, leaving 10 bases of the junction without a gene match. Taken from cysteine to phenylalanine, the CDR3 has 14 residues. The read is trimmed to its CDR3 DNA, 42 bases read in frame from base 1. The approximately 40 donors, aged about 6 to 95 years, were systemically healthy Caucasian individuals from Russia. About 9.1 milliliters of peripheral blood were collected from each donor into EDTA-treated Vacutainer tubes. Ficoll-Paque density-gradient centrifugation was used to isolate PBMCs, with at least 7 million per sample. Trizol reagent was used to extract total RNA from PBMCs, with at least 5 micrograms per sample. Naive CD45RAhigh/CD27high T cell percentages were measured by flow cytometry on a PBMC aliquot from every donor.

Sequencing used blood. This clonotype originated in an elderly woman in good health. This chain joins TRBV6-1 to TRBJ2-5, with 10 central nucleotides matching TRBD1. The CDR3 here reads CASSVTGTGAGQYF. In nucleotide form, the sequence is TGTGCCAGCAGTGTTACCGGGACAGGGGCCGGGCAGTACTTC.